The 8 T cell receptor beta chains given below trace back to one sample, sequenced in a study of T cell clonality in common variable immunodeficiency. Only in-frame clones appear in the TCRdb table, and some are missing; sequencing was by immunoSEQ multiplex PCR. The sample gives tens of thousands of clones, none seen only once, and the top ten clones hold under 6.5%. The sequenced sample consisted of peripheral blood mononuclear cells. The receptors were gathered from a person between 18 and 75 years old in good health.

This clone was counted many times. The CDR3 extends 3 residues past the end of the read, so its final part is completed from the germline J gene. The J gene is TRBJ2-3, the V gene TRBV5-1, with a weak D call TRBD1 (6 bases). Trimming pared 3 bases from V and 2 bases from J, leaving 10 bases between. The CDR3 spans 14 residues. The germline CDR1 and CDR2 sequences are SGHRS and YFSETQ. The sequenced part of the CDR3 DNA is TGCGCCAGCAGCTACAGGGAGCTCACAGATACG. This gives the protein CASSYRELTDT. From start to end, the CDR3 is CASSYRELTDTQYF.

This clone came up many times. The CDR3 goes on 3 residues after the read ends, and that part is filled in from the germline J gene. The V gene is TRBV19, the J gene TRBJ2-1, with TRBD1 matching over 10 bases. CDR3 length: 16 amino acids. J gave up 6 bases and V 6 bases, and 11 bases lay outside the gene matches. CDR1 is LNHDA, CDR2 SQIVND, per germline (reference sequence). CDR3 DNA (partial): TGTGCCAGTAGATTGGACAGGGGGGTTGGGGGCAATGAG. This codes for CASRLDRGVGGNE. The entire CDR3 is CASRLDRGVGGNEQFF.

This clone was detected many times. From the germline J gene comes the end of the CDR3, since the read stops 3 residues before it. V usage is TRBV6-2 or TRBV6-3 and J usage is TRBJ2-3; D might be TRBD2 (5 bases). The CDR3 totals 14 residues. The V gene's germline CDR1 is MNHEY and CDR2 SVGEGT. V was clipped by 6 bases and J by 2 bases, with 12 bases between them. CDR3 bases read: TGTGCCAGCAGCCGAGCGGCTATCACAGATACG. It is translated as CASSRAAITDT. The CDR3 as a whole reads CASSRAAITDTQYF.

At least ten counts were recorded for this clone. The CDR3 end falls 3 residues outside the read, so it is completed with the germline J gene. The chain has TRBV7-2 and TRBJ2-7; 7 bases are shared with TRBD2. CDR3 length: 15 residues. Germline CDR1 SGHTA, CDR2 FQGNSA. The ends lost 1 base at V and 6 bases at J; junction bases unmatched: 9. The CDR3 DNA, read in part, is TGTGCCAGCAGCTTAGTCTGGGGGGGTGGGGGCGAG. Its protein is CASSLVWGGGGE. The complete CDR3 reads CASSLVWGGGGEQYF.

The table lists this clone with many counts. Read sequence stops 3 residues before the CDR3 end, and the germline J gene provides the missing end. The V call is TRBV19, the J call TRBJ2-2, with D possibly being TRBD2 (6 bases). The CDR3 spans 15 residues. V gave up 5 bases and J gave up 0 bases, with 10 bases separating them. CDR1 LNHDA and CDR2 SQIVND come from the germline V gene (reference sequence). The CDR3 is CASSGRGSNTGELFF. The part of the CDR3 DNA that was read is TGTGCCAGTAGTGGGCGGGGATCGAACACCGGGGAG.

This clone was picked up many times. The sequence runs out 3 residues before the end of the CDR3; the remainder is reconstructed from the germline J gene. The V and J genes are TRBV7-2 and TRBJ2-1; D perhaps matches TRBD1 (7 bases). Germline V gene data show CDR1 as SGHTA and CDR2 as FQGNSA. This CDR3 comprises 13 residues. Trimming cost V 6 bases and J 7 bases, with 13 bases left between them. The CDR3: CASREGANNEQFF. The covered CDR3 bases are TGTGCCAGCAGGGAGGGGGCTAATAATGAG.

This clone has at least ten counts. The read is 3 residues too short to cover the CDR3 end, so that end is filled in from the germline J gene. This rearrangement joins TRBV28 to TRBJ1-4; the D gene is possibly TRBD1 (5 bases). Germline V gives CDR1 MDHEN, CDR2 SYDVKM. V lost 6 bases, J lost 8 bases, and 7 bases lay in between. The CDR3 is made up of 11 amino acids. The sequenced part of the CDR3 DNA is TGTGCCAGCAGGGGGGGGGAAAAA. Its protein product is CASRGGEK. The complete CDR3 protein is CASRGGEKLFF.

This clone was detected ten times or more. The CDR3 end lies 3 residues beyond the end of the read and is filled in from the germline J gene. V and J are TRBV5-1 and TRBJ2-2; D perhaps matches TRBD2 (6 bases). Per germline, CDR1 SGHRS and CDR2 YFSETQ. The ends were cut back, 0 bases at V and 1 base at J, with 7 bases in the middle. The CDR3 spans 15 residues. The covered CDR3 bases are TGCGCCAGCAGCTTGGGCGGGGAGAACACCGGGGAG. It yields the protein CASSLGGENTGE. The full CDR3 reads CASSLGGENTGELFF.